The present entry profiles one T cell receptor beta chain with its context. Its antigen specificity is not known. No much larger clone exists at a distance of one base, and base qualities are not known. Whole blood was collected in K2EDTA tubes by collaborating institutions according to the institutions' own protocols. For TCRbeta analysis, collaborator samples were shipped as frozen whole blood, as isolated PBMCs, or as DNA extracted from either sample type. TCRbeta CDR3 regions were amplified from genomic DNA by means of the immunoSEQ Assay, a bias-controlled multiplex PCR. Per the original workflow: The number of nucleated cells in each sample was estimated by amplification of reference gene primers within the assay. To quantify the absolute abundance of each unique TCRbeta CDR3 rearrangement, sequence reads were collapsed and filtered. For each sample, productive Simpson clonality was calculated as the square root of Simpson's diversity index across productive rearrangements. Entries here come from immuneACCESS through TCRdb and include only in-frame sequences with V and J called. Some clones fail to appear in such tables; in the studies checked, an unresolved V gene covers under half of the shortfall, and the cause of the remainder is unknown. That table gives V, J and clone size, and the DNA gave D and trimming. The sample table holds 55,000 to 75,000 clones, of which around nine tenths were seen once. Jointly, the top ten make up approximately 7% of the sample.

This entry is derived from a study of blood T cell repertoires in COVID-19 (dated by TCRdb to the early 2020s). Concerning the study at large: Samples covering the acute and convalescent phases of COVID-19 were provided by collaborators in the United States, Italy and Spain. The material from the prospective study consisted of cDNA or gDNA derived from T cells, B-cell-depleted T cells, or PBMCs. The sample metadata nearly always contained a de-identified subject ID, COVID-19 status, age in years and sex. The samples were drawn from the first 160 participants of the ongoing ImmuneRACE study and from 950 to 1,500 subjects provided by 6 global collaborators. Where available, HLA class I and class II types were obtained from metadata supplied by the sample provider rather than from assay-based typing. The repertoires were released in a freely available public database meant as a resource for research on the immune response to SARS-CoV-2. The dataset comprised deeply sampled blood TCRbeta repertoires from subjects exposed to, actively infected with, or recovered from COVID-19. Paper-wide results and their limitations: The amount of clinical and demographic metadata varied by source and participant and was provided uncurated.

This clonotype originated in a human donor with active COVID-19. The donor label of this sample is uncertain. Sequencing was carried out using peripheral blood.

The nucleotide sequence reads as follows: TGTGCCAGTAGTTTGGGACAGGGCACAGATACGCAGTATTTT. Protein translation: CASSLGQGTDTQYF. The chain was built from TRBV19 and TRBJ2-3; 8 central bases correspond to TRBD1. V lost 5 bases and J lost 1 base, and the count of bases not matched to a germline gene is 2. Spanning cysteine to phenylalanine, the CDR3 consists of 14 amino acids. The only DNA kept is the CDR3, 42 bases in frame from the first base. The germline V gene (reference sequence) yields LNHDA for CDR1 and SQIVND for CDR2.